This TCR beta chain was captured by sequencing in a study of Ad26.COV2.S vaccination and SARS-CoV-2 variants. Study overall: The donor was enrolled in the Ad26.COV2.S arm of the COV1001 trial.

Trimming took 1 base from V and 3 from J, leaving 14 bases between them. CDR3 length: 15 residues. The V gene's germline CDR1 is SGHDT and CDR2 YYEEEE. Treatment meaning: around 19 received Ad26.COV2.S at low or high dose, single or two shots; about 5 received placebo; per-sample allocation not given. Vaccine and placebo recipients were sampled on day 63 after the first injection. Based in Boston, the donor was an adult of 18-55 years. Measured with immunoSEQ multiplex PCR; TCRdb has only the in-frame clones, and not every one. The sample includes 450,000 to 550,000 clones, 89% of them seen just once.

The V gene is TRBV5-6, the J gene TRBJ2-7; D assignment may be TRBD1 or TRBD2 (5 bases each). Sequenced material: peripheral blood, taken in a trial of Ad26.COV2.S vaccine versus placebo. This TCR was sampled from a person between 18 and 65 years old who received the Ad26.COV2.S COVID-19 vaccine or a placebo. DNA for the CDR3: TGTGCCAGCAGCTTGTCTATCCCAGGGAGCTACGAGCAGTACTTC. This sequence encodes CASSLSIPGSYEQYF.